The 19 T cell receptor beta chains in this list originate from one sample, sequenced in a study of blood T cell repertoires in COVID-19. The data were produced by immunoSEQ multiplex PCR, yet TCRdb's version contains in-frame clones alone and is incomplete. The sample lists 110,000 or so clones; around 81% were seen once. The sample comprised peripheral blood. All receptors come from a woman in her 70s with acute or convalescent COVID-19.

The chain joins TRBV30 to TRBJ2-1; tentatively, D is TRBD2 (5 bases). This CDR3 is built from 13 residues. Germline lookup yields CDR1 GTSNPN and CDR2 SVGIG (reference sequence). Trimming removed 0 bases from V and 13 bases from J, with 16 bases in between. In DNA form, the CDR3 reads TGTGCCTGGAGTGTACAGTCGGGGAGCGTTCAGTTCTTC. Amino acids: CAWSVQSGSVQFF.

In this sample, this clone turned up once. The chain carries TRBV28 and TRBJ2-7; TRBD2 might be the D (6 bases). CDR3 length: 16 residues. CDR1 and CDR2 (germline): MDHEN, SYDVKM. V shed 8 bases and J shed 9 bases, with 29 bases lying between them. The chain's CDR3 is CASPPPRPSASVGQYF. CDR3 nucleotides: TGTGCCAGCCCACCCCCGCGCCCTAGCGCAAGTGTAGGGCAGTACTTC.

J is TRBJ1-2 and V is TRBV9; D is possibly TRBD1 (6 bases). Germline V gives CDR1 SGDLS, CDR2 YYNGEE. CDR3 length equals 14 residues. Trimming cost V 0 bases and J 5 bases, with 11 bases left between them. CDR3 region: CASSVGGLGYGYTF. The CDR3 nucleotides are TGTGCCAGCAGCGTAGGGGGGCTTGGGTATGGCTACACCTTC.

The V gene is TRBV27, the J gene TRBJ2-2; 13 bases line up with TRBD2. V shed 7 bases, J shed 2 bases, and the junction held 16 bases outside the gene matches. Germline loops: CDR1 MNHEY, CDR2 SMNVEV (reference sequence). This CDR3 contains 20 residues. The CDR3 sequence is CASTFKRTSGSSRNTGELFF. The CDR3 DNA is TGTGCCAGCACCTTTAAACGGACTAGCGGGAGTTCTAGAAACACCGGGGAGCTGTTTTTT.

This clone was detected only a few times. The V gene is TRBV3-1 (or the pseudogene TRBV3-2), the J gene TRBJ2-1; 7 nucleotides match TRBD2. CDR3 size: 16 residues. Unmatched junction bases numbered 16, after V lost 4 bases and J lost 10 bases. The V gene's germline CDR1 is LGHDT and CDR2 YNNKEL (reference sequence). For the CDR3, the DNA is TGTGCCAGCAGCCCCGGGGAGGGTCTAAACATAAGGGAGCAGTTCTTC. Its translation: CASSPGEGLNIREQFF.

The chain has TRBV23-1 and TRBJ1-2; possibly TRBD1 for D (6 bases). TRBV23-1 belongs to the ORF category, with a function that is uncertain. V was pared by 6 bases and J by 6 bases, with 29 bases between. This CDR3 is 18 amino acids long. CDR3 protein: CASRPTSRGDMVGDGYTF. Written as DNA, the CDR3 is TGCGCCAGCAGGCCAACAAGCAGGGGAGATATGGTAGGAGATGGCTACACCTTC.

The chain recombines TRBV4-2 with TRBJ2-2; 7 bases map to TRBD2. The V and J ends lost 0 bases and 6 bases, in that order; junction bases with no gene match: 4. CDR3 length: 15 amino acids. The germline gives CDR1 LGHNA, CDR2 YNFKEQ. In nucleotides, the CDR3 is TGTGCCAGCAGCCAAGATTCGAGCGGGGCCGGGGAGCTGTTTTTT. It translates to CASSQDSSGAGELFF.

The chain combines TRBV28 with TRBJ1-5; no reliable D call. Germline V gene data show CDR1 as MDHEN and CDR2 as SYDVKM. V was trimmed by 10 bases and J by 9 bases, leaving 16 bases between them. The length of the CDR3 is 12 residues. The CDR3 DNA is TGTGCCACCGCCATGAGGGATCTGCCCCAGCATTTT. Its protein product is CATAMRDLPQHF.

CDR3 region: CASSQGAAQYF. CDR3 in DNA: TGTGCCAGCAGCCAGGGGGCAGCCCAGTACTTC. J is TRBJ2-5 and V is TRBV14; a possible D gene is TRBD1 (6 bases). Trimming took 3 bases from V and 9 from J, leaving 8 bases between them. Germline V gene data show CDR1 as SGHDN and CDR2 as FVKESK. This CDR3 is 11 amino acids long.

The chain has TRBV3-1 (or the pseudogene TRBV3-2) and TRBJ2-1; D remains ambiguous. Between the trimmed V and J ends, which lost 2 bases and 7 bases, there was a span of 15 bases. CDR3 size: 15 residues. Per the germline V gene, CDR1 is LGHDT and CDR2 is YNNKEL (reference sequence). This CDR3 reads CASSQSRPGINEQFF. The CDR3 DNA is TGTGCCAGCAGCCAATCCCGCCCGGGTATTAATGAGCAGTTCTTC.

This clone was counted a single time. The chain couples TRBV11-2 to TRBJ2-3; 7 bases agree with TRBD2. CDR3 length: 17 amino acids. V shed 1 base, J shed 4 bases, and the junction held 11 bases outside the gene matches. Germline CDR1 and CDR2: SGHAT and FQNNGV. CDR3 in DNA: TGTGCCAGCAGCTTAGTGTCAAGCGGGACCACCCCAGATACGCAGTATTTT. Amino acids: CASSLVSSGTTPDTQYF. Together with reference TRBV11-2 and TRBJ2-3, the CDR3 gives the full variable domain: EAGVAQSPRYKIIEKRQSVAFWCNPISGHATLYWYQQILGQGPKLLIQFQNNGVVDDSQLPKDRFSAERLKGVDSTLKIQPAKLEDSAVYLCASSLVSSGTTPDTQYFGPGTRLTVL.

The V gene is TRBV11-2, the J gene TRBJ2-3; D remains ambiguous. The CDR3 is 15 residues long. The germline V gene has CDR1 SGHAT and CDR2 FQNNGV. V lost 1 base, J lost 1 base, and 9 bases lay in between. CDR3 amino acids: CASSLAGSRTDTQYF. The CDR3 bases are TGTGCCAGCAGCTTAGCCGGGTCCCGCACAGATACGCAGTATTTT.

The CDR3 coding sequence is TGTGCCAGCAGGGATGAGGTTCCCGGCAGAATCTATGGCTACACCTTC. Protein sequence: CASRDEVPGRIYGYTF. The chain combines TRBV2 with TRBJ1-2; D is unclear. The CDR3 runs to 16 residues. Per germline, CDR1 SNHLY and CDR2 FYNNEI. V lost 6 bases to trimming and J lost 4 bases, with 21 bases between them.

The chain links TRBV6-2 or TRBV6-3 to TRBJ2-7, with TRBD2 as a possible D gene (5 bases). CDR1 and CDR2 from the germline V gene are MNHEY and SVGEGT. This CDR3 contains 12 residues. V lost 5 bases, J lost 3 bases, and 8 bases lay in between. The CDR3 DNA is TGTGCCAGCAGTACAACTAGCTACGAGCAGTACGTC. Translating it yields CASSTTSYEQYV.

This rearrangement joins TRBV28 to TRBJ2-1, with D tentatively TRBD2 (5 bases). Deletions cut 10 bases from V and 5 bases from J, with 21 bases between. Germline V gene sequence: CDR1 MDHEN, CDR2 SYDVKM. The CDR3 is made up of 15 amino acids. The CDR3 loop reads CATLPQAVAHNEQFF. The CDR3 nucleotides read TGTGCCACCCTCCCCCAAGCGGTGGCCCACAATGAGCAGTTCTTC.

The chain uses TRBV2 and TRBJ1-5, with 10 bases matching TRBD1. Per germline, CDR1 SNHLY and CDR2 FYNNEI. This CDR3 contains 12 residues. J was trimmed by 11 bases and V by 7 bases; bases with no gene match: 5. DNA of the CDR3: TGTGCCAGCACCCGACAGGGGGCGACCCAGCATTTT. Its protein is CASTRQGATQHF.

V is TRBV7-3 and J is TRBJ2-2, with 11 bases lining up with TRBD2. This CDR3 is 17 amino acids long. J lost 5 bases, V lost 5 bases, and 10 bases had no gene match. The germline gives CDR1 SGHTA, CDR2 FQGTGA. The CDR3 coding sequence is TGTGCCAGCAGCCCACCAGGCCTAGCGGGGGGTACCGGGGAGCTGTTTTTT. Translation: CASSPPGLAGGTGELFF.

V usage is TRBV15 and J usage is TRBJ2-7, with a possible D match to TRBD1 (5 bases). Germline-derived CDR1 and CDR2 are LNHNV and YYDKDF (reference sequence). CDR3 size: 12 residues. V was shortened by 0 bases and J by 6 bases, with 6 bases between the two germline ends. In nucleotides, the CDR3 is TGTGCCACCAGCAGAGACACAGGCGAGCAGTACTTC. It translates to CATSRDTGEQYF.

CDR3 sequence (DNA): TGTGCCAGCAGTCTGGGACATCCAATAAATCAGCCCCAGCATTTT. It translates to CASSLGHPINQPQHF. The chain carries TRBV2 and TRBJ1-5; a weak D match, TRBD1 (6 bases). The CDR3 is 15 residues long. The V end lost 5 bases, the J end lost 4 bases, and 15 bases lay between the germline ends. CDR1 and CDR2 (germline): SNHLY, FYNNEI. The full variable domain, with the rest looked up from reference TRBV2 and TRBJ1-5, is EPEVTQTPSHQVTQMGQEVILRCVPISNHLYFYWYRQILGQKVEFLVSFYNNEISEKSEIFDDQFSVERPDGSNFTLKIRSTKLEDSAMYFCASSLGHPINQPQHFGDGTRLSIL.